These T cell receptor beta chains were read from a single sample in a study of T cell responses to AZD1222 COVID-19 vaccine. TCRdb's table, derived via immunoSEQ multiplex PCR, lists solely in-frame clones and lacks some. The profile covers fewer than 200,000 clones, with about nine tenths appearing a single time and around 1.8% taken by the ten largest. The sequenced sample was peripheral blood, obtained on day 0 of AZD1222 vaccination. The source is an adult in good health. CDR3s include the opening cysteine and the closing phenylalanine or tryptophan. Fields, in order: CDR3 protein, CDR3 DNA, D gene, CDR3 length, V gene, clone size, J gene. A D gene is named only where the DNA matches it firmly. Expanded clones are given a class, and other clones once, few, many or no size at all.

CDR3aa: CASSSGDRATYEQYF
CDR3nt: TGCGCCAGCAGCTCCGGGGACAGGGCTACCTACGAGCAGTACTTC
d_gene: TRBD1
len: 15
v_gene: TRBV5-1
abundance: NA
j_gene: TRBJ2-7

CDR3aa: CAWSNRGEKLFF
CDR3nt: TGTGCCTGGAGTAACCGAGGGGAAAAACTGTTTTTT
d_gene: NA
len: 12
v_gene: TRBV30
abundance: NA
j_gene: TRBJ1-4

CDR3aa: CAISEVGTEAFF
CDR3nt: TGTGCCATCAGTGAGGTGGGCACTGAAGCTTTCTTT
d_gene: NA
len: 12
v_gene: TRBV10-3
abundance: NA
j_gene: TRBJ1-1

CDR3aa: CASRQGGSYNSPLHF
CDR3nt: TGTGCCAGTAGACAGGGAGGATCCTATAATTCACCCCTCCACTTT
d_gene: NA
len: 15
v_gene: TRBV19
abundance: NA
j_gene: TRBJ1-6

CDR3aa: CASTNMGTQSNQPQHF
CDR3nt: TGTGCCAGTACCAATATGGGGACACAAAGCAATCAGCCCCAGCATTTT
d_gene: NA
len: 16
v_gene: TRBV19
abundance: NA
j_gene: TRBJ1-5

CDR3aa: CASSPLDLNGWHGTQYF
CDR3nt: TGTGCCAGCTCACCCTTAGACCTAAATGGGTGGCACGGGACCCAGTACTTC
d_gene: NA
len: 17
v_gene: TRBV18
abundance: NA
j_gene: TRBJ2-5

CDR3aa: CASSIFISLTGGVHGYTF
CDR3nt: TGTGCCAGTAGTATCTTTATAAGCCTGACAGGGGGAGTCCATGGCTACACCTTC
d_gene: TRBD1
len: 18
v_gene: TRBV19
abundance: once
j_gene: TRBJ1-2

CDR3aa: CASRPRQSNEKLFF
CDR3nt: TGTGCCAGCAGACCACGACAGTCTAATGAAAAACTGTTTTTT
d_gene: NA
len: 14
v_gene: TRBV6-5
abundance: NA
j_gene: TRBJ1-4

CDR3aa: CASSGWTSPYEQYF
CDR3nt: TGTGCCAGCAGCGGCTGGACTAGCCCCTACGAGCAGTACTTC
d_gene: TRBD2
len: 14
v_gene: TRBV7-2
abundance: NA
j_gene: TRBJ2-7

CDR3aa: CASSLKGDRGYEQYF
CDR3nt: TGCGCCAGCAGCTTGAAAGGGGACAGGGGTTACGAGCAGTACTTC
d_gene: TRBD1
len: 15
v_gene: TRBV5-1
abundance: NA
j_gene: TRBJ2-7

CDR3aa: CASSSNTGLGEKLFF
CDR3nt: TGTGCCAGCAGTTCAAATACAGGGCTGGGTGAAAAACTGTTTTTT
d_gene: NA
len: 15
v_gene: TRBV6-5
abundance: NA
j_gene: TRBJ1-4

CDR3aa: CASSLIRDSYEQYF
CDR3nt: TGTGCCAGCAGTTTAATCAGGGACTCCTACGAGCAGTACTTC
d_gene: NA
len: 14
v_gene: TRBV28
abundance: NA
j_gene: TRBJ2-7

CDR3aa: CASSRQGAFEGGAFF
CDR3nt: TGTGCCAGTAGTAGACAGGGGGCATTCGAGGGTGGAGCTTTCTTT
d_gene: TRBD1
len: 15
v_gene: TRBV19
abundance: NA
j_gene: TRBJ1-1

CDR3aa: CAIHSPGREVGDSPLHF
CDR3nt: TGTGCCATTCATTCGCCGGGCAGGGAGGTTGGTGATTCACCCCTCCACTTT
d_gene: NA
len: 17
v_gene: TRBV21-1
abundance: NA
j_gene: TRBJ1-6

CDR3aa: CAISEPGTGGSQPQHF
CDR3nt: TGTGCCATCAGTGAGCCCGGGACAGGGGGTTCTCAGCCCCAGCATTTT
d_gene: TRBD1
len: 16
v_gene: TRBV10-3
abundance: few
j_gene: TRBJ1-5

CDR3aa: CASSLHTVEETQYF
CDR3nt: TGTGCCAGCAGCTTACATACGGTGGAAGAGACCCAGTACTTC
d_gene: NA
len: 14
v_gene: TRBV7-2
abundance: NA
j_gene: TRBJ2-5

CDR3aa: CASSLAGQGSYNSPLHF
CDR3nt: TGCGCCAGCAGCTTGGCGGGACAGGGGTCCTATAATTCACCCCTCCACTTT
d_gene: TRBD1
len: 17
v_gene: TRBV5-1
abundance: NA
j_gene: TRBJ1-6

CDR3aa: CASSDSYYGYTF
CDR3nt: TGCGCCAGCAGTGACAGCTACTATGGCTACACCTTC
d_gene: NA
len: 12
v_gene: TRBV10-1
abundance: NA
j_gene: TRBJ1-2

CDR3aa: CASRGTSGRRAEQYF
CDR3nt: TGTGCCAGCAGGGGGACTAGCGGGCGGAGGGCCGAGCAGTACTTC
d_gene: TRBD2
len: 15
v_gene: TRBV28
abundance: once
j_gene: TRBJ2-7

CDR3aa: CASSRGTDTQYF
CDR3nt: TGTGCCAGCAGCAGAGGAACAGATACGCAGTATTTT
d_gene: NA
len: 12
v_gene: TRBV6-5
abundance: NA
j_gene: TRBJ2-3

CDR3aa: CASKDDLGTDTQYF
CDR3nt: TGTGCCAGCAAGGACGACCTTGGCACAGATACGCAGTATTTT
d_gene: NA
len: 14
v_gene: TRBV6-5
abundance: NA
j_gene: TRBJ2-3

CDR3aa: CASRMETGPYSPLHF
CDR3nt: TGTGCCAGCCGGATGGAAACGGGGCCTTATTCACCCCTCCACTTT
d_gene: NA
len: 15
v_gene: TRBV25-1
abundance: NA
j_gene: TRBJ1-6